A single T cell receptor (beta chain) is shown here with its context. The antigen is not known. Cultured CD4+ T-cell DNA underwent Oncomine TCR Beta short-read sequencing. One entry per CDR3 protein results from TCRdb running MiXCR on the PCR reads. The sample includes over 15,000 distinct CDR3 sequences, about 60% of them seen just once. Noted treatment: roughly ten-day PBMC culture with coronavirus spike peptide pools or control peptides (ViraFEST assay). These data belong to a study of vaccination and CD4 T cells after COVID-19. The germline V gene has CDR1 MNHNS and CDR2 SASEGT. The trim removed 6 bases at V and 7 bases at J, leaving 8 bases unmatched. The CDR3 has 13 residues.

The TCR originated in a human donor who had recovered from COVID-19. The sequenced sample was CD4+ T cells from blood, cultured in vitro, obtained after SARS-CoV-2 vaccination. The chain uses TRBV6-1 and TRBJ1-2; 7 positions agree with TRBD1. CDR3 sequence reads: CASSLAQGGGYTF. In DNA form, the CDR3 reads TGTGCCAGCAGCCTTGCTCAGGGGGGTGGCTACACCTTC.